This is a list of T cell receptor beta chains from one sample in a study of blood T cell repertoires in COVID-19. Profiling relied on immunoSEQ multiplex PCR, and the TCRdb table lists in-frame clones only, not all of them. The sample lists about 210,000 clones; about 91% were seen once. Sequencing was performed on peripheral blood. These TCRs come from a man aged 25 to 40 with acute or convalescent COVID-19. Each CDR3 is given with its conserved first and last residue. Each record gives: D gene, J gene, V gene, clone size, CDR3 protein, CDR3 DNA. A D gene is named only where the DNA matches it firmly. For some rows the clone size is stated as once, few or many, or as a class when expanded; others skip it.

d_gene: TRBD2
j_gene: TRBJ2-4
v_gene: TRBV30
abundance: .
CDR3aa: CAWSVAGTINIQYF
CDR3nt: TGTGCCTGGAGTGTGGCGGGGACTATAAACATTCAGTACTTC

d_gene: .
j_gene: TRBJ2-7
v_gene: TRBV2
abundance: .
CDR3aa: CASGAGYEQYF
CDR3nt: TGTGCCAGCGGCGCGGGGTACGAGCAGTACTTC

d_gene: TRBD1
j_gene: TRBJ2-3
v_gene: TRBV29-1
abundance: .
CDR3aa: CSVGDRGWTDTQYF
CDR3nt: TGCAGCGTGGGTGACAGGGGGTGGACAGATACGCAGTATTTT

d_gene: TRBD1
j_gene: TRBJ2-7
v_gene: TRBV6-5
abundance: .
CDR3aa: CASSYLSGQGAYEQYF
CDR3nt: TGTGCCAGCAGTTATTTATCGGGACAGGGGGCTTACGAGCAGTACTTC

d_gene: TRBD1
j_gene: TRBJ1-1
v_gene: TRBV3-1/TRBV3-2
abundance: .
CDR3aa: CASSQVQGDTEAFF
CDR3nt: TGTGCCAGCAGCCAGGTCCAGGGGGACACTGAAGCTTTCTTT

d_gene: TRBD2
j_gene: TRBJ2-1
v_gene: TRBV5-1
abundance: once
CDR3aa: CASSRTSGSLVGSYNEQFF
CDR3nt: TGCGCCAGCAGCCGGACTAGCGGGAGTCTCGTGGGGTCCTACAATGAGCAGTTCTTC

d_gene: .
j_gene: TRBJ2-7
v_gene: TRBV3-1/TRBV3-2
abundance: .
CDR3aa: CASSPGGVRGNEQYF
CDR3nt: TGTGCCAGCAGCCCCGGAGGAGTCAGGGGCAACGAGCAGTACTTC

d_gene: TRBD2
j_gene: TRBJ2-3
v_gene: TRBV3-1/TRBV3-2
abundance: .
CDR3aa: CASSPWTSGVTDTQYF
CDR3nt: TGTGCCAGCAGCCCCTGGACTAGCGGGGTCACAGATACGCAGTATTTT

d_gene: .
j_gene: TRBJ2-1
v_gene: TRBV28
abundance: .
CDR3aa: CASSTTSTPYNEQFF
CDR3nt: TGTGCCAGCAGTACAACTAGCACCCCCTACAATGAGCAGTTCTTC

d_gene: TRBD2
j_gene: TRBJ2-5
v_gene: TRBV13
abundance: .
CDR3aa: CASSLGGGAGDLEYF
CDR3nt: TGTGCCAGCAGCTTAGGGGGAGGAGCGGGGGACCTCGAGTACTTC

d_gene: .
j_gene: TRBJ2-3
v_gene: TRBV5-1
abundance: .
CDR3aa: CASSGGDMPDTQYF
CDR3nt: TGCGCCAGCAGCGGGGGGGACATGCCAGATACGCAGTATTTT

d_gene: TRBD2
j_gene: TRBJ2-1
v_gene: TRBV6-5
abundance: .
CDR3aa: CASSYRASGRPEQFF
CDR3nt: TGTGCCAGCAGTTACCGAGCTAGCGGGAGACCTGAGCAGTTCTTC

d_gene: .
j_gene: TRBJ1-1
v_gene: TRBV19
abundance: .
CDR3aa: CASSIRSVRSTNTEAFF
CDR3nt: TGTGCCAGTAGTATTCGTTCAGTCCGCTCAACGAACACTGAAGCTTTCTTT

d_gene: .
j_gene: TRBJ2-5
v_gene: TRBV11-2
abundance: .
CDR3aa: CASSDRQSETQYF
CDR3nt: TGTGCCAGCAGCGACCGACAATCGGAGACCCAGTACTTC

d_gene: .
j_gene: TRBJ2-1
v_gene: TRBV2
abundance: .
CDR3aa: CASSASRYNEQFF
CDR3nt: TGTGCCAGCAGTGCAAGCCGGTACAATGAGCAGTTCTTC

d_gene: TRBD2
j_gene: TRBJ2-3
v_gene: TRBV2
abundance: .
CDR3aa: CASSERWTSGGWFVISLDTQYF
CDR3nt: TGTGCCAGCAGTGAACGATGGACTAGCGGGGGGTGGTTCGTGATCTCATTAGATACGCAGTATTTT

d_gene: TRBD2
j_gene: TRBJ2-5
v_gene: TRBV4-1
abundance: .
CDR3aa: CASSQDWGGETQYF
CDR3nt: TGCGCCAGCAGCCAAGATTGGGGGGGGGAGACCCAGTACTTC

d_gene: .
j_gene: TRBJ1-1
v_gene: TRBV2
abundance: .
CDR3aa: CASSIRLNTEAFF
CDR3nt: TGTGCCAGTTCCATCCGTCTAAACACTGAAGCTTTCTTT

d_gene: .
j_gene: TRBJ1-1
v_gene: TRBV9
abundance: .
CDR3aa: CASSVDPQNTEAFF
CDR3nt: TGTGCCAGCAGCGTAGATCCCCAGAACACTGAAGCTTTCTTT

d_gene: TRBD1
j_gene: TRBJ1-2
v_gene: TRBV20-1
abundance: .
CDR3aa: CSPRQGGGYTF
CDR3nt: TGCAGTCCTCGACAGGGGGGCGGCTACACCTTC

d_gene: TRBD2
j_gene: TRBJ2-1
v_gene: TRBV5-1
abundance: .
CDR3aa: CASSSALPSSGRAGGNEQFF
CDR3nt: TGCGCCAGCAGCTCAGCTCTCCCGTCTAGCGGGAGGGCCGGGGGCAATGAGCAGTTCTTC

d_gene: .
j_gene: TRBJ1-1
v_gene: TRBV28
abundance: .
CDR3aa: CASRPTHPNTEAFF
CDR3nt: TGTGCCAGCAGGCCGACACATCCGAACACTGAAGCTTTCTTT

d_gene: .
j_gene: TRBJ2-1
v_gene: TRBV30
abundance: once
CDR3aa: CAWSVGLRVNEQFF
CDR3nt: TGTGCCTGGAGTGTAGGCCTGCGGGTCAATGAGCAGTTCTTC

d_gene: .
j_gene: TRBJ1-6
v_gene: TRBV3-1/TRBV3-2
abundance: .
CDR3aa: CASSQANGNNSPLHF
CDR3nt: TGTGCCAGCAGCCAAGCCAACGGGAATAATTCACCCCTCCACTTT

d_gene: TRBD2
j_gene: TRBJ2-7
v_gene: TRBV4-1
abundance: .
CDR3aa: CASSRLAETYEQYF
CDR3nt: TGCGCCAGCAGCCGGCTAGCGGAAACCTACGAGCAGTACTTC

d_gene: .
j_gene: TRBJ2-1
v_gene: TRBV7-3
abundance: .
CDR3aa: CASSLQGYNEQFF
CDR3nt: TGTGCCAGCAGCTTACAGGGCTACAATGAGCAGTTCTTC

d_gene: TRBD2
j_gene: TRBJ2-3
v_gene: TRBV4-2
abundance: .
CDR3aa: CASSQRLAPDTQYF
CDR3nt: TGTGCCAGCAGCCAGAGACTAGCTCCAGATACGCAGTATTTT

d_gene: TRBD1
j_gene: TRBJ2-7
v_gene: TRBV19
abundance: .
CDR3aa: CASSLGTGSYEQYF
CDR3nt: TGTGCCAGTAGTTTGGGGACAGGGTCGTACGAGCAGTACTTC

d_gene: TRBD1
j_gene: TRBJ2-7
v_gene: TRBV27
abundance: .
CDR3aa: CASSLAGQGSEQYF
CDR3nt: TGTGCCAGCAGTTTAGCGGGACAGGGGTCCGAGCAGTACTTC

d_gene: .
j_gene: TRBJ1-1
v_gene: TRBV18
abundance: .
CDR3aa: CASSPAQDTEAFF
CDR3nt: TGTGCCAGCTCTCCTGCCCAGGACACTGAAGCTTTCTTT

d_gene: TRBD1
j_gene: TRBJ1-2
v_gene: TRBV5-1
abundance: .
CDR3aa: CASSLANRGWGYGYTF
CDR3nt: TGCGCCAGCAGCTTGGCCAACAGGGGATGGGGCTATGGCTACACCTTC

d_gene: .
j_gene: TRBJ1-5
v_gene: TRBV5-5
abundance: once
CDR3aa: CASSLEDKYVNQPQHF
CDR3nt: TGTGCCAGCAGTCTTGAGGACAAGTATGTCAATCAGCCCCAGCATTTT

d_gene: TRBD1
j_gene: TRBJ1-1
v_gene: TRBV7-3
abundance: .
CDR3aa: CASSSTRQGARTEAFF
CDR3nt: TGTGCCAGCAGCTCGACGAGACAGGGGGCGCGAACTGAAGCTTTCTTT

d_gene: .
j_gene: TRBJ1-1
v_gene: TRBV5-1
abundance: .
CDR3aa: CASRTGGADTEAFF
CDR3nt: TGCGCCAGCAGAACCGGGGGGGCGGACACTGAAGCTTTCTTT

d_gene: TRBD1
j_gene: TRBJ1-1
v_gene: TRBV6-5
abundance: .
CDR3aa: CASSDREVRTEAFF
CDR3nt: TGTGCCAGCTCGGACAGGGAGGTGCGCACTGAAGCTTTCTTT

d_gene: .
j_gene: TRBJ2-1
v_gene: TRBV7-9
abundance: .
CDR3aa: CASSLGHPSYNEQFF
CDR3nt: TGTGCCAGCAGCTTAGGACACCCCTCCTACAATGAGCAGTTCTTC

d_gene: .
j_gene: TRBJ2-6
v_gene: TRBV18
abundance: .
CDR3aa: CASSPPGSLGANVLTF
CDR3nt: TGTGCCAGCTCACCCCCGGGGTCTCTGGGGGCCAACGTCCTGACTTTC

d_gene: .
j_gene: TRBJ1-1
v_gene: TRBV28
abundance: .
CDR3aa: CASIIPQAGAFF
CDR3nt: TGTGCCAGCATTATACCCCAGGCGGGGGCTTTCTTT

d_gene: .
j_gene: TRBJ2-7
v_gene: TRBV9
abundance: once
CDR3aa: CASSGTGTFPSEQYF
CDR3nt: TGTGCCAGCAGCGGAACCGGGACTTTCCCCTCCGAGCAGTACTTC

d_gene: .
j_gene: TRBJ1-2
v_gene: TRBV2
abundance: .
CDR3aa: CASSLTGTLANYGYTF
CDR3nt: TGTGCCAGCAGTCTTACAGGGACCCTAGCTAACTATGGCTACACCTTC